This TCR beta chain was sequenced in a study of early T cells in non-severe SARS-CoV-2 infection. This clonotype was counted ten times or more. What it recognizes is unknown. Study observations and caveats: In VDJdb matching, anti-spike CD8 responses were favored while private and CD4 specificities went missing.

Tagging with unique molecular identifiers was applied to individual cDNA molecules. In TCRdb, the 5' RACE reads were re-called with MiXCR into one record per CDR3 protein. The repertoire holds some 100,000 distinct CDR3 sequences, with roughly 14% as singletons. This sequence was found in an adult who was a healthcare worker with PCR-confirmed SARS-CoV-2 infection or an uninfected control (not recorded which). The sample was whole blood.

DNA for the CDR3: TGTGCCAGCAGTGGGACAGAGGGAAATTCACCCCTCCACTTT. Protein product: CASSGTEGNSPLHF. The chain is built from TRBV7-3 and TRBJ1-6, with 7 nucleotides matching TRBD1. The germline gives CDR1 SGHTA, CDR2 FQGTGA. This CDR3 is built from 14 residues. V shed 6 bases, J shed 7 bases, and the junction held 6 bases outside the gene matches.